What follows are 21 T cell receptor beta chains derived from one specimen sequenced in a study of shared clonotypes between healthy human individuals. The method was immunoSEQ multiplex PCR; TCRdb's version includes in-frame clones alone and lacks a portion of them. The table has about 1,500,000 clones, more than 95% seen once. Material: naive CD4+ T cells sorted from blood. As for subset: CD45RA+ positively selected. The receptors come from a man younger than 45 in good health.

The V gene is TRBV9, the J gene TRBJ2-1; TRBD2 agrees at 8 bases. With V trimmed by 4 bases and J by 0 bases, 3 bases remained unmatched. The CDR3 runs 15 residues. Germline CDR1 reads SGDLS; CDR2 reads YYNGEE. CDR3 nucleotides: TGTGCCAGCAGCACTAGCGGTTACTCCTACAATGAGCAGTTCTTC. Translated: CASSTSGYSYNEQFF.

The V gene is TRBV18, the J gene TRBJ2-7, with a possible D match to TRBD2 (6 bases). The CDR3 loop spans 14 amino acids. From germline, CDR1 is KGHSH and CDR2 LQKENI. The germline V and J ends were trimmed by 6 bases and 3 bases, with 15 bases remaining between them. The CDR3 nucleotides are TGTGCCAGCTCCGAGCGGGCGTCAAACTACGAGCAGTACTTC. Its translation is CASSERASNYEQYF.

Written as DNA, the CDR3 is TGCGCCAGCAGCTTCGGCGCCAGTTCATACACAGATACGCAGTATTTT. This sequence encodes CASSFGASSYTDTQYF. The rearrangement uses TRBV5-1 and TRBJ2-3; no reliable D call. The CDR3 sequence is 16 residues long. The V and J ends lost 2 bases and 2 bases respectively, with 15 bases between them. Germline CDR1 is SGHRS and CDR2 is YFSETQ.

This sequence joins TRBV18 and TRBJ2-1, with TRBD1 as a possible D gene (5 bases). With 3 bases removed from V and 2 bases from J, the gap between germline ends came to 11 bases. This CDR3 comprises 15 residues. Germline CDR1 reads KGHSH; CDR2 reads LQKENI. Written as DNA, the CDR3 is TGTGCCAGCTCACCGGGGCTTTCCCCCTACAATGAGCAGTTCTTC. This encodes CASSPGLSPYNEQFF.

The chain carries TRBV18 and TRBJ2-3, with 13 bases matching TRBD2. The CDR3 runs to 17 residues. The germline CDR1 and CDR2 sequences are KGHSH and LQKENI. V lost 6 bases, J lost 3 bases, and 9 bases stayed unmatched. The CDR3 spells CASSSTSGLAGTDTQYF. The CDR3 nucleotides read TGTGCCAGCTCCAGCACATCGGGACTAGCGGGAACAGATACGCAGTATTTT.

The genes are TRBV2 and TRBJ2-3; TRBD2 agrees at 8 bases. The CDR3 contains 15 residues. Per germline, CDR1 SNHLY and CDR2 FYNNEI. Trimming removed 7 bases from V and 2 bases from J; junction bases left unmatched: 8. CDR3 nucleotides: TGTGCCAGCATACTACTAGCGGTTTCCACAGATACGCAGTATTTT. It encodes CASILLAVSTDTQYF. Full variable domain (missing parts from reference TRBV2 and TRBJ2-3): EPEVTQTPSHQVTQMGQEVILRCVPISNHLYFYWYRQILGQKVEFLVSFYNNEISEKSEIFDDQFSVERPDGSNFTLKIRSTKLEDSAMYFCASILLAVSTDTQYFGPGTRLTVL.

The chain has TRBV7-6 and TRBJ2-6; 8 bases line up with TRBD2. This CDR3 has 19 amino acids. Germline V gene data show CDR1 as SGHVS and CDR2 as FNYEAQ. Trimming cost V 1 base and J 2 bases; bases outside gene matches: 10. In DNA form, the CDR3 reads TGTGCCAGCAGCTTAGGCATAGCGGGGATTGCTGCTGGGGCCAACGTCCTGACTTTC. Translated, it gives CASSLGIAGIAAGANVLTF.

The chain links TRBV7-3 to TRBJ1-1; a weak D match, TRBD1 (5 bases). Trimming removed 2 bases at V and 6 bases at J, with 10 bases between. The CDR3 runs to 13 residues. In germline, CDR1 is SGHTA, CDR2 FQGTGA. The CDR3 DNA reads as TGTGCCAGCAGCTTAGACCGGGACGCTGAAGCTTTCTTT. Translation: CASSLDRDAEAFF. The variable domain in full, with the rest retrieved from reference TRBV7-3 and TRBJ1-1, is GAGVSQTPSNKVTEKGKYVELRCDPISGHTALYWYRQSLGQGPEFLIYFQGTGAADDSGLPNDRFFAVRPEGSVSTLKIQRTERGDSAVYLCASSLDRDAEAFFGQGTRLTVV.

This clone was seen just once. V is TRBV7-9 and J is TRBJ2-7; TRBD2 matches 11 bases. The CDR3 covers 18 residues. Unmatched junction bases numbered 9, after V lost 1 base and J lost 1 base. The germline V gene encodes CDR1 SEHNR and CDR2 FQNEAQ (reference sequence). Here the CDR3 DNA reads TGTGCCAGCAGCTTAGAGGGCAGGACTAGCGGGTTTTCCTACGAGCAGTACTTC. Its protein product is CASSLEGRTSGFSYEQYF. The whole variable domain, filled in from reference TRBV7-9 and TRBJ2-7, reads DTGVSQNPRHKITKRGQNVTFRCDPISEHNRLYWYRQTLGQGPEFLTYFQNEAQLEKSRLLSDRFSAERPKGSFSTLEIQRTEQGDSAMYLCASSLEGRTSGFSYEQYFGPGTRLTVT.

The chain joins TRBV6-1 to TRBJ1-5; unclear D gene. The CDR3 loop spans 15 amino acids. The germline V and J ends were trimmed by 1 base and 4 bases, with 11 bases remaining between them. The germline V gene encodes CDR1 MNHNS and CDR2 SASEGT. The CDR3 spells CASSEEEAPNQPQHF. Here the CDR3 DNA reads TGTGCCAGCAGTGAAGAGGAGGCCCCGAATCAGCCCCAGCATTTT.

This sequence joins TRBV10-1 and TRBJ2-3, with 8 bases that match TRBD2. V dropped 10 bases and J dropped 3; count of bases not matched to a gene: 6. Germline CDR1 WNHNN, CDR2 SYGVQD (reference sequence). This CDR3 is 13 amino acids long. CDR3 bases: TGCGCCACCTCGGGACTAGTAACAGATACGCAGTATTTT. Translated: CATSGLVTDTQYF.

This chain links TRBV28 with TRBJ1-5, with no clear D. Deletions cut 6 bases from V and 2 bases from J, with 11 bases between. The germline V gene has CDR1 MDHEN and CDR2 SYDVKM. This CDR3 is 14 amino acids long. CDR3 nucleotides: TGTGCCAGCAGCCCGGTAGTCGGCAATCAGCCCCAGCATTTT. Amino acids: CASSPVVGNQPQHF. Full variable domain (remainder filled in from reference TRBV28 and TRBJ1-5): DVKVTQSSRYLVKRTGEKVFLECVQDMDHENMFWYRQDPGLGLRLIYFSYDVKMKEKGDIPEGYSVSREKKERFSLILESASTNQTSMYLCASSPVVGNQPQHFGDGTRLSIL.

The chain combines TRBV7-9 with TRBJ2-4, with TRBD2 identical over 15 bases. From germline, CDR1 is SEHNR and CDR2 FQNEAQ (reference sequence). The V gene end was trimmed by 5 bases and the J gene end by 7 bases; junction bases not matched to a gene: 3. The CDR3 length is 15 residues. CDR3 in amino acids: CASSPGTSGRNIQYF. The CDR3 DNA reads as TGTGCCAGCAGCCCAGGGACTAGCGGGAGGAACATTCAGTACTTC.

This rearrangement joins TRBV11-2 to TRBJ2-5; 9 bases fit TRBD1. Trimming at V came to 1 base and at J to 3 bases, leaving 0 bases not matched to a gene. The CDR3 sequence is 14 residues long. The germline V gene encodes CDR1 SGHAT and CDR2 FQNNGV. The CDR3 protein is CASSLGTGEETQYF. DNA for the CDR3: TGTGCCAGCAGCTTAGGGACAGGGGAAGAGACCCAGTACTTC. Supplemented by reference TRBV11-2 and TRBJ2-5, the full variable domain reads EAGVAQSPRYKIIEKRQSVAFWCNPISGHATLYWYQQILGQGPKLLIQFQNNGVVDDSQLPKDRFSAERLKGVDSTLKIQPAKLEDSAVYLCASSLGTGEETQYFGPGTRLLVL.

The genes are TRBV18 and TRBJ2-7, with a possible D match to TRBD1 (5 bases). Germline-derived CDR1 and CDR2 are KGHSH and LQKENI. V was cut by 0 bases and J by 4 bases, with 22 bases left in between. The CDR3 runs to 18 residues. DNA of the CDR3: TGTGCCAGCTCACCACCAAACGGGCGCCACAGGCAGTTGTACGAGCAGTACTTC. Amino acids: CASSPPNGRHRQLYEQYF.

The V call is TRBV2, the J call TRBJ2-2, with unresolved D. V lost 1 base and J 3 bases, leaving 9 bases between the germline ends. This CDR3 contains 15 residues. Germline lookup yields CDR1 SNHLY and CDR2 FYNNEI. Here the CDR3 reads CASSEGQTYTGELFF. In DNA form, the CDR3 reads TGTGCCAGCAGTGAAGGTCAGACTTACACCGGGGAGCTGTTTTTT.

V gene TRBV5-6 combines with J gene TRBJ2-1; D remains unclear. Per the germline V gene, CDR1 is SGHDT and CDR2 is YYEEEE. This CDR3 is 16 amino acids long. Deletions cut 0 bases from V and 0 bases from J, with 10 bases between. The CDR3 DNA sequence: TGTGCCAGCAGCTTGGCCGTTCTCTTCTCCTACAATGAGCAGTTCTTC. Amino acid sequence: CASSLAVLFSYNEQFF.

V is TRBV14 and J is TRBJ2-7; D uncertain. The V end lost 0 bases, the J end lost 1 base, and 16 bases lay between the germline ends. The CDR3 has 17 residues. Germline V gene sequence: CDR1 SGHDN, CDR2 FVKESK. CDR3 nucleotide sequence: TGTGCCAGCAGCCAAGAAAATCTCTGGACGGGTTCCTACGAGCAGTACTTC. Translating it yields CASSQENLWTGSYEQYF.

A word on this clone: The same CDR3 can be traced to other DNA sequences in this sample. The gene calls are TRBV28 and TRBJ1-2; 7 nucleotides align to TRBD1. CDR1 MDHEN and CDR2 SYDVKM come from the germline V gene. The CDR3 is 13 amino acids. V lost 6 bases, J lost 5 bases, and 6 bases stayed unmatched. The CDR3 DNA is TGTGCCAGCAGGCCCGGGACAGCTTATGGCTACACCTTC. Translation gives CASRPGTAYGYTF.

V gene TRBV19 combines with J gene TRBJ1-1; D unresolved. Per the germline V gene, CDR1 is LNHDA and CDR2 is SQIVND (reference sequence). The CDR3 is made up of 15 amino acids. V was trimmed by 6 bases and J by 1 base, leaving 15 bases between them. This CDR3 reads CASRSQDLGNTEAFF. As DNA, the CDR3 is TGTGCCAGTAGGTCCCAGGACCTGGGGAACACTGAAGCTTTCTTT.

The chain joins TRBV29-1 to TRBJ2-3, with TRBD2 matching 7 bases. V trimming: 6 bases; J trimming: 4 bases; junction bases outside the gene matches: 10. Germline values: CDR1 SQVTM, CDR2 ANQGSEA. This CDR3 has 14 residues. CDR3 protein: CSVVVAGAADTQYF. The CDR3 DNA reads TGCAGCGTCGTCGTCGCGGGAGCAGCAGATACGCAGTATTTT.